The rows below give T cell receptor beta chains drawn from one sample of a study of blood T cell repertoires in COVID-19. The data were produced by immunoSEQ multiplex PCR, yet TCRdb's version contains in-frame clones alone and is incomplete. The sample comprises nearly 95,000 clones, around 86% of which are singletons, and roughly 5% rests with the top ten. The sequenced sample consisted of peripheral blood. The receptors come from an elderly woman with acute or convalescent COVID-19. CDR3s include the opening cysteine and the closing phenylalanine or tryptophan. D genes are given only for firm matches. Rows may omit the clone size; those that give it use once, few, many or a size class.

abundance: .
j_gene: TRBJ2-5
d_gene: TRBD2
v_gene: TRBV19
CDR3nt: TGTGCCAGTAGTATATATCTAGCGGGGGGGCAAGAGACCCAGTACTTC
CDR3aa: CASSIYLAGGQETQYF

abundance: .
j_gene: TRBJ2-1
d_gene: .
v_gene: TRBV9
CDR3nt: TGTGCCAGCAGCGTAGCCGTTTACAATGAGCAGTTCTTC
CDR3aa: CASSVAVYNEQFF

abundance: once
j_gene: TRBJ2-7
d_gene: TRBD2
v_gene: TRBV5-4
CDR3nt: TGTGCCAGCAGCTTGGGGGGTAGCGGGAGCTGGAACGAGCAGTACTTC
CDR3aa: CASSLGGSGSWNEQYF

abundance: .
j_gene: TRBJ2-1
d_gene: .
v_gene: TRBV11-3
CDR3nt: TGTGCCAGCAGCGTCCAGGGGGGATTAAATGAGCAGTTCTTC
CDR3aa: CASSVQGGLNEQFF

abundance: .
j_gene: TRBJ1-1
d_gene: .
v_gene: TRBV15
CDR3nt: TGTGCCACCAGCAGAGGCGGGTTTTCGGGGACTGAAGCTTTCTTT
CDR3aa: CATSRGGFSGTEAFF

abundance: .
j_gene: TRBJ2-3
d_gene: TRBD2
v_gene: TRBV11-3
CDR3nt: TGTGCCAGCAGCCGGGGCGGGGGGAGCGGGGATACGCAGTATTTT
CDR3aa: CASSRGGGSGDTQYF

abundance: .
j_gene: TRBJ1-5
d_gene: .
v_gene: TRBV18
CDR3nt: TGTGCCAGCTCACCAACAGGGAATCAGCCCCAGCATTTT
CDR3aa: CASSPTGNQPQHF

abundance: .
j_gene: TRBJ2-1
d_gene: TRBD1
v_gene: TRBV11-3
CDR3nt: TGTGCCAGCAGCCGGACAGGACGCTACAATGAGCAGTTCTTC
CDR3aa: CASSRTGRYNEQFF

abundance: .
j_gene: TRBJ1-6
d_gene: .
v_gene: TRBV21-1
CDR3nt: TGTGCCAGCAGTCAGAAGCGTACCGCATCAAATTCACCCCTCCACTTT
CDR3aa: CASSQKRTASNSPLHF

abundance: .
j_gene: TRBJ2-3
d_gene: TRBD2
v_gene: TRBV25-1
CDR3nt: TGTGCCAGCAGTGAAGGACTAGCGACTAGCACAGATACGCAGTATTTT
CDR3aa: CASSEGLATSTDTQYF

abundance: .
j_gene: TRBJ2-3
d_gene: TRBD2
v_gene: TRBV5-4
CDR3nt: TGTGCCAGCAGCTTGCTCCTAGCGGGAAGCACAGATACGCAGTATTTT
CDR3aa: CASSLLLAGSTDTQYF

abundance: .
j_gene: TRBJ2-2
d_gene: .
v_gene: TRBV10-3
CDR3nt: TGTGCCATCTCCGACAGATGGAACACCGGGGAGCTGTTTTTT
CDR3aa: CAISDRWNTGELFF

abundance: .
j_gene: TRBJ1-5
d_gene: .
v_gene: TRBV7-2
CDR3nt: TGTGCCAGCAGCTTAGGTCGAAGGGAGGGGCCCCAGCATTTT
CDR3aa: CASSLGRREGPQHF

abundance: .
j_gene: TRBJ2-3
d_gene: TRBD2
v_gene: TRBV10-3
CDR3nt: TGTGCCATCAGTCGCTCGGGGGGGACGGATACGCAGTATTTT
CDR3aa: CAISRSGGTDTQYF

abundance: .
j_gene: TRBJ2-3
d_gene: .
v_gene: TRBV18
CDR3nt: TGTGCCAGCTCACCCGGGACTGGCTTCACAGATACGCAGTATTTT
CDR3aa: CASSPGTGFTDTQYF

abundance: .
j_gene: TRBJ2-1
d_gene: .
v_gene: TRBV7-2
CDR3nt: TGTGCCAGCAGCTTTTCCTCAGATGGTGAGCAGTTCTTC
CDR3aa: CASSFSSDGEQFF

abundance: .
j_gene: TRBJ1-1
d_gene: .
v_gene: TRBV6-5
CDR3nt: TGTGCCAGCACCCTCTCGGGAGGATCGAACACTGAAGCTTTCTTT
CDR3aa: CASTLSGGSNTEAFF

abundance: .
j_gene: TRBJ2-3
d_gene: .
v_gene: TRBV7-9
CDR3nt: TGTGCCAGCAGCTCGGGCGACAGAAACACAGATACGCAGTATTTT
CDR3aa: CASSSGDRNTDTQYF

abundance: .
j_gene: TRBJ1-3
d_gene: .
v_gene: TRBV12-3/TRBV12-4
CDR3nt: TGTGCCAGCACCCCGACGAGGGTTTCCACCATATATTTT
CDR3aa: CASTPTRVSTIYF

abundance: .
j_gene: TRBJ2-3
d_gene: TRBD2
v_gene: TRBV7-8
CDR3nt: TGTGCCAGCAGCATTAGGACTAGCGGGCGGACTAGCACAGATACGCAGTATTTT
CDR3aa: CASSIRTSGRTSTDTQYF

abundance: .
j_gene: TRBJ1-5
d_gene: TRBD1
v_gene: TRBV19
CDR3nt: TGTGCCAGTAGGACTTCGGACAGGGAAAATCAGCCCCAGCATTTT
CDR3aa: CASRTSDRENQPQHF

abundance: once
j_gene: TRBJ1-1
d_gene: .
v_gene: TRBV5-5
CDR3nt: TGTGCCAGCAGCTTCTCGCCAGGGAGGACTGAAGCTTTCTTT
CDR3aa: CASSFSPGRTEAFF

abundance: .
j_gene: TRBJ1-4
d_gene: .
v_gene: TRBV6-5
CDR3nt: TGTGCCAGCAGTTATAGAGTGCCAGGTGAAAAACTGTTTTTT
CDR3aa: CASSYRVPGEKLFF

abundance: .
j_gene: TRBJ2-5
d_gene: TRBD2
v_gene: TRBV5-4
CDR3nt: TGTGCCAGCAGCTTGGGTGGACTAGCGGGAGCTGAGACCCAGTACTTC
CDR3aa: CASSLGGLAGAETQYF

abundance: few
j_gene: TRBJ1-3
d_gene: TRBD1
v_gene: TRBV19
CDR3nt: TGTGCCAGTAGGCCGGACAGGGCCTCTGGAAACACCATATATTTT
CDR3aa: CASRPDRASGNTIYF

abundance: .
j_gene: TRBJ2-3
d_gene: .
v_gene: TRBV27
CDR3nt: TGTGCCAGCAGTCGACAAATAAGCACAGATACGCAGTATTTT
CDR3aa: CASSRQISTDTQYF

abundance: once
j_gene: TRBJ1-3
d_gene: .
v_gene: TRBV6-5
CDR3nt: TGTGCCAGCAGAGCCGGAGGTACTGGAAACACCATATATTTT
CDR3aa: CASRAGGTGNTIYF

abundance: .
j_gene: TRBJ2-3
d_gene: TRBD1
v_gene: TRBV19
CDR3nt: TGTGCCAGTAGTCCCGGGGACAGGGTGAACACAGATACGCAGTATTTT
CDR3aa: CASSPGDRVNTDTQYF

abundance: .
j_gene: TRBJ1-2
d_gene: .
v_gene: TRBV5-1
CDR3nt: TGCGCCAGCAGCTTGGCCCAGGGTGAAAATGGCTACACCTTC
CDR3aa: CASSLAQGENGYTF

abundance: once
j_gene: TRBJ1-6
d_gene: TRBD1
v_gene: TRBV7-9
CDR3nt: TGTGCCAGCAACCTGCAAGGGACAGGGGGTATTATGGGTTCACCCCTCCACTTT
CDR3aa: CASNLQGTGGIMGSPLHF

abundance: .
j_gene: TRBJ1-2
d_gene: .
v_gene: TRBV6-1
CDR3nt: TGTGCCAGCAGTGAAGGAGCACGGAACTATGGCTACACCTTC
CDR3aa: CASSEGARNYGYTF

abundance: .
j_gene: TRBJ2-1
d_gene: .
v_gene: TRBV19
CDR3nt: TGTGCCAGTAGTATGGGCGGGCTCTCCTACAATGAGCAGTTCTTC
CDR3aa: CASSMGGLSYNEQFF

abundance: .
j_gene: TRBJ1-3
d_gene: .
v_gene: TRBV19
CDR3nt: TGTGCCAGTAGCGAAGGAGGGAGCCGCTCTGGAAACACCATATATTTT
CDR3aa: CASSEGGSRSGNTIYF

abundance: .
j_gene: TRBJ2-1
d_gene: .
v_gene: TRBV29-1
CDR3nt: TGCAGCGTATCCCGAACGGGCGGGAAGAATGAGCAGTTCTTC
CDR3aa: CSVSRTGGKNEQFF

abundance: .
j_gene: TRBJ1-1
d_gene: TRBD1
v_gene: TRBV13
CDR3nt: TGTGCCAGCAGCTCCCGGGACAGGGAAGCTTTCTTT
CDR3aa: CASSSRDREAFF

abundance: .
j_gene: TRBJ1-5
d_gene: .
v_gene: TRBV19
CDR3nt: TGTGCCAGTAGTGGGAGTGGTGGTAATTTGCAGCCCCAGCATTTT
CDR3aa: CASSGSGGNLQPQHF

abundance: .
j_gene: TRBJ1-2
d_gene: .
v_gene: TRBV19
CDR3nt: TGTGCCAGTAGTATAGGTAGCCCGTATGGCTACACCTTC
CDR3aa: CASSIGSPYGYTF

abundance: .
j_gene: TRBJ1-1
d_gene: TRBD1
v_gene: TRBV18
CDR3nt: TGTGCCAGCTCACACTCCCGAACAGGGGCCGGCACTGAAGCTTTCTTT
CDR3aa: CASSHSRTGAGTEAFF

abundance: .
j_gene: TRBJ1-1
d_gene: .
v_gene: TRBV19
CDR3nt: TGTGCCAGTAGTTCACAGGGTGATGAAGCTTTCTTT
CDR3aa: CASSSQGDEAFF

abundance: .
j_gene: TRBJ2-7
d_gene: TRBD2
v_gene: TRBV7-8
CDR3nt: TGTGCCAGCAGCCGAGGGGTAGGTCTAGCGGGAGGCCCCGCGGGGCCCGAGCAGTACTTC
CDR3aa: CASSRGVGLAGGPAGPEQYF

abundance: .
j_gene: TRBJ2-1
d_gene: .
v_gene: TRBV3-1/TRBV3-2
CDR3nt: TGTGCCAGCAGCCAAGATCGAACAGGGATATACAACGAGCAGTTCTTC
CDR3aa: CASSQDRTGIYNEQFF

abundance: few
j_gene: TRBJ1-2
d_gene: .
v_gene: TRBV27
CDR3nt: TGTGCCAGCAGGGGACTCAAGGGTCGGGGCCCAAACTATGGCTACACCTTC
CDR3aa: CASRGLKGRGPNYGYTF

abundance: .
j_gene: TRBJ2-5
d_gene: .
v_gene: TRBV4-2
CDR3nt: TGTGCCAGCAGCCAAGAGGGAGGGGGAAACCAAGAGACCCAGTACTTC
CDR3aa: CASSQEGGGNQETQYF

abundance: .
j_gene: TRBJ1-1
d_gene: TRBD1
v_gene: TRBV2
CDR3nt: TGTGCCAGCAGTCCTCAGGGGGTGGTCAACACTGAAGCTTTCTTT
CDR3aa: CASSPQGVVNTEAFF

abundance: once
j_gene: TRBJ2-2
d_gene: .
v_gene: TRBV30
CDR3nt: TGTGCCTGGTGGCAGGTTACCACCGGGGAGCTGTTTTTT
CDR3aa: CAWWQVTTGELFF

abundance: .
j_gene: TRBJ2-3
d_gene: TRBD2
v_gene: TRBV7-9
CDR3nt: TGTGCCAGCAGCTTAGGACTAGCGGTTTTCACAGATACGCAGTATTTT
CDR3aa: CASSLGLAVFTDTQYF

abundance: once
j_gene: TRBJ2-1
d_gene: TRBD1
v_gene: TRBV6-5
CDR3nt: TGTGCCAGCAGCGATGACAGGGGACTTTACAATGAGCAGTTCTTC
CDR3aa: CASSDDRGLYNEQFF

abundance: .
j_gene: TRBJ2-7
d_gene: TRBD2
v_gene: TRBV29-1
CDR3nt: TGCAGCGTTCGGACATCAGCTGCGACTAGCGGAACCTACGAGCAGTACTTC
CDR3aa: CSVRTSAATSGTYEQYF

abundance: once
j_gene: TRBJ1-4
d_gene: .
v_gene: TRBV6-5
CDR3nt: TGTGCCAGCAGACCCCACACAAGCGGGGGTGAAAAACTGTTTTTT
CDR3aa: CASRPHTSGGEKLFF

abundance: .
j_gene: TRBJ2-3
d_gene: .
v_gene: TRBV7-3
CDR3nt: TGTGCCAGCAGCTCCTCCACAGATACGCAGTATTTT
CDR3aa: CASSSSTDTQYF